The 25 T cell receptor beta chains listed next were all sequenced from one sample in a study of cytomegalovirus exposure and HLA in healthy donors. Both 60 Vbeta primers and 13 Jbeta primers went into the PCR. Clones were sequenced by immunoSEQ multiplex PCR, and TCRdb holds only the in-frame ones, with some missing. Of around 200,000 clones listed, 70% are singletons. The sequencing sample was made of PBMCs. Receptors originate from a man aged 40-50 years in good health and CMV-seropositive.

The V and J genes are TRBV19 and TRBJ1-2; the match to TRBD1 covers 8 bases. Germline V lookup: CDR1 LNHDA, CDR2 SQIVND (reference sequence). The length of the CDR3 is 17 residues. With V trimmed by 3 bases and J by 4 bases, 13 bases remained unmatched. CDR3 in DNA: TGTGCCAGTAGTATGACAGGGGAGTACGTCGGTAGCTATGGCTACACCTTC. It codes for CASSMTGEYVGSYGYTF.

V and J are TRBV14 and TRBJ1-5, with D unclear. Germline V CDR1 and CDR2: SGHDN, FVKESK. The germline V and J ends were trimmed by 4 bases and 3 bases, with 4 bases remaining between them. The CDR3 length is 12 residues. CDR3 in DNA: TGTGCCAGCAGCCTTAACAATCAGCCCCAGCATTTT. This encodes CASSLNNQPQHF. Variable domain in full (rest from reference TRBV14 and TRBJ1-5): EAGVTQFPSHSVIEKGQTVTLRCDPISGHDNLYWYRRVMGKEIKFLLHFVKESKQDESGMPNNRFLAERTGGTYSTLKVQPAELEDSGVYFCASSLNNQPQHFGDGTRLSIL.

The genes are TRBV4-3 and TRBJ1-1; D possibly corresponds to TRBD1 (5 bases). V shed 2 bases and J shed 1 base, with 14 bases lying between them. This CDR3 has 16 amino acids. Germline V gene sequence: CDR1 LGHNA, CDR2 YSLEER. The CDR3 sequence: CASSQTAGLQNTEAFF. DNA for the CDR3: TGCGCCAGCAGCCAAACCGCAGGGCTCCAGAACACTGAAGCTTTCTTT.

This clone was seen more than once but under ten times. The CDR3 reads CASSRRNDRGYEQYF. The CDR3 DNA is TGCGCCAGCAGCCGCCGAAACGACAGGGGGTACGAGCAGTACTTC. This chain links TRBV4-1 with TRBJ2-7; 9 bases map to TRBD1. The CDR3 spans 15 residues. V gave up 4 bases and J gave up 4 bases; unmatched junction bases: 8. The germline CDR1 and CDR2 sequences are MGHRA and YSYEKL.

This clone was counted a single time. This sequence joins TRBV27 and TRBJ2-7; 8 nucleotides agree with TRBD2. This CDR3 is 15 amino acids long. Per germline, CDR1 MNHEY and CDR2 SMNVEV (reference sequence). V shed 8 bases, J shed 5 bases, and the junction held 14 bases outside the gene matches. CDR3 nucleotides: TGTGCCAGCCGTCTAAGCGGGGGCCCTTTCAACGAGCAGTACTTC. It encodes CASRLSGGPFNEQYF.

This chain links TRBV27 with TRBJ2-7; D is unclear. V was clipped by 2 bases and J by 1 base, with 9 bases between them. Looked up from germline, CDR1 is MNHEY and CDR2 is SMNVEV (reference sequence). The CDR3 contains 14 residues. The CDR3 is CASSLVGPSYEQYF. The DNA of the CDR3 is TGTGCCAGCAGTTTAGTTGGGCCGTCCTACGAGCAGTACTTC.

V is TRBV9 and J is TRBJ2-1; tentative D call: TRBD2 (5 bases). The CDR3 is made up of 15 amino acids. The ends were cut back, 1 base at V and 2 bases at J, with 10 bases in the middle. Germline-derived CDR1 and CDR2 are SGDLS and YYNGEE. CDR3 in amino acids: CASSVTRTPYNEQFF. Written as DNA, the CDR3 is TGTGCCAGCAGCGTAACCAGGACTCCCTACAATGAGCAGTTCTTC.

This chain joins TRBV28 and TRBJ2-5; 10 positions match TRBD2. After removal of 5 bases from V and 3 bases from J, the junction contained 3 bases not matched to a gene. Germline CDR1 MDHEN, CDR2 SYDVKM. The CDR3 length is 14 residues. CDR3 bases: TGTGCCAGCAGTCTCAGCGGGGGGGAAGAGACCCAGTACTTC. Encoded protein: CASSLSGGEETQYF.

The chain is built from TRBV7-2 and TRBJ1-5; D remains unclear. This CDR3 is built from 14 residues. Trimming left V 1 base short and J 12 bases short, with 16 bases between. The germline V gene has CDR1 SGHTA and CDR2 FQGNSA. The chain's CDR3 is CASSLGVGGKDQHF. The CDR3 nucleotides read TGTGCCAGCAGCTTAGGGGTCGGAGGGAAGGACCAGCATTTT. The entire variable domain, with the rest obtained from reference TRBV7-2 and TRBJ1-5, is as follows: GAGVSQSPSNKVTEKGKDVELRCDPISGHTALYWYRQSLGQGLEFLIYFQGNSAPDKSGLPSDRFSAERTGGSVSTLTIQRTQQEDSAVYLCASSLGVGGKDQHFGDGTRLSIL.

This chain uses TRBV4-1 with TRBJ2-1; 8 positions agree with TRBD2. CDR3 length: 15 amino acids. CDR1 MGHRA and CDR2 YSYEKL come from the germline V gene. The trim removed 1 base at V and 4 bases at J, leaving 3 bases unmatched. In DNA, the CDR3 is TGCGCCAGCAGCCAAGGTAGCGGGGTTTACAATGAGCAGTTCTTC. Its protein is CASSQGSGVYNEQFF.

This clone was recorded once. The rearrangement uses TRBV28 and TRBJ2-7; 7 bases are shared with TRBD1. Trimming at V came to 1 base and at J to 4 bases, leaving 10 bases not matched to a gene. Germline CDR1 and CDR2: MDHEN and SYDVKM. This CDR3 region has 16 residues. CDR3 amino acids: CASSLYSPRGHYEQYF. CDR3 DNA: TGTGCCAGCAGTTTATATTCACCGAGGGGGCATTACGAGCAGTACTTC.

This clone was seen only once. V is TRBV5-6 and J is TRBJ1-2; D not resolved. The V and J ends lost 3 bases and 4 bases respectively, with 16 bases between them. The CDR3 is 15 amino acids. The germline V gene encodes CDR1 SGHDT and CDR2 YYEEEE. DNA of the CDR3: TGTGCCAGCAGCTACCGGGAGCGTCCCTTCTATGGCTACACCTTC. Its protein product is CASSYRERPFYGYTF.

The V gene is TRBV11-2, the J gene TRBJ2-2; 7 bases map to TRBD2. The germline gives CDR1 SGHAT, CDR2 FQNNGV. With 5 bases clipped from V and 6 bases from J, the junction kept 6 bases outside the gene matches. This CDR3 is built from 14 residues. CDR3 sequence: CASSPRTSAGELFF. The DNA for the CDR3 is TGTGCCAGCAGCCCCCGGACTAGTGCCGGGGAGCTGTTTTTT.

In this sample, this clone turned up a few times. This sequence joins TRBV27 and TRBJ2-2; 8 positions match TRBD1. The germline V gene encodes CDR1 MNHEY and CDR2 SMNVEV (reference sequence). CDR3 size: 16 residues. After removal of 4 bases from V and 4 bases from J, the junction contained 8 bases not matched to a gene. CDR3 nucleotide sequence: TGTGCCAGCAGTTCCCTCAGGGGGCCGGGCACCGGGGAGCTGTTTTTT. Its translation is CASSSLRGPGTGELFF.

The chain joins TRBV4-2 to TRBJ1-2; a possible D gene is TRBD1 (5 bases). This CDR3 region has 13 residues. Trimming shortened V by 2 bases and J by 6 bases, and 10 bases separated the two germline ends. Germline-derived CDR1 and CDR2 are LGHNA and YNFKEQ. The CDR3 bases are TGTGCCAGCAGCCAACAGGGATTAGATGGCTACACCTTC. This codes for CASSQQGLDGYTF.

The rearrangement uses TRBV6-1 and TRBJ2-7, with D hard to call. Trimming took off 5 bases at V and 3 bases at J, with 5 bases between the two ends. This CDR3 has 11 amino acids. The V gene's germline CDR1 is MNHNS and CDR2 SASEGT. The CDR3 is CASSNGYEQYF. In nucleotides, the CDR3 is TGTGCCAGCAGTAACGGCTACGAGCAGTACTTC.

In its sample, this clone was seen once. The V and J genes are TRBV19 and TRBJ1-1; D not resolved. The CDR3 totals 16 residues. V lost 2 bases to trimming and J lost 1 base, with 14 bases between them. Germline loops: CDR1 LNHDA, CDR2 SQIVND (reference sequence). The CDR3 spells CASSIIPSSENTEAFF. The CDR3 region has the DNA TGTGCCAGTAGTATAATTCCCTCGAGTGAGAACACTGAAGCTTTCTTT. Full variable domain (missing parts from reference TRBV19 and TRBJ1-1): DGGITQSPKYLFRKEGQNVTLSCEQNLNHDAMYWYRQDPGQGLRLIYYSQIVNDFQKGDIAEGYSVSREKKESFPLTVTSAQKNPTAFYLCASSIIPSSENTEAFFGQGTRLTVV.

The chain joins TRBV5-1 to TRBJ2-5; 9 bases map to TRBD2. The CDR3 runs 17 residues. Germline CDR1 and CDR2: SGHRS and YFSETQ. The V segment lost 1 base and the J segment 11 bases; nucleotides outside the gene matches: 18. The CDR3 DNA sequence: TGCGCCAGCAGCTTGCAGGTAGCGGGGGCCCCCCCGGGGGAGCAGTACTTC. Translation gives CASSLQVAGAPPGEQYF.

In this sample, this clone turned up a few times. V usage is TRBV5-4 and J usage is TRBJ2-7; 8 bases line up with TRBD2. V was clipped by 4 bases and J by 5 bases; unmatched bases: 14. The CDR3 sequence is 16 residues long. Germline CDR1 and CDR2: SGHNT and YYREEE (reference sequence). The chain's CDR3 is CASSPSSPGTRDEQYF. The CDR3 DNA sequence: TGTGCCAGCAGCCCGTCATCTCCCGGGACTAGGGACGAGCAGTACTTC.

This clone was detected only a few times. V gene TRBV4-2 combines with J gene TRBJ1-4; D unresolved. The V end lost 0 bases, the J end lost 9 bases, and 11 bases lay between the germline ends. The CDR3 length is 14 residues. Germline V gene lookup returns CDR1 LGHNA and CDR2 YNFKEQ. The CDR3 nucleotides are TGTGCCAGCAGCCAAGATCGAGAGGCGAAAAAACTGTTTTTT. Amino acids: CASSQDREAKKLFF.

This sequence joins TRBV19 and TRBJ1-5; TRBD1 matches 9 bases. The germline gives CDR1 LNHDA, CDR2 SQIVND (reference sequence). The CDR3 has 16 amino acids. The trim removed 4 bases at V and 3 bases at J, leaving 7 bases unmatched. The CDR3 DNA is TGTGCCAGTAGTAGGGACAGGGAGGGATCCAATCAGCCCCAGCATTTT. Translation gives CASSRDREGSNQPQHF. Supplemented by reference TRBV19 and TRBJ1-5, the full variable domain reads DGGITQSPKYLFRKEGQNVTLSCEQNLNHDAMYWYRQDPGQGLRLIYYSQIVNDFQKGDIAEGYSVSREKKESFPLTVTSAQKNPTAFYLCASSRDREGSNQPQHFGDGTRLSIL.

The V and J genes are TRBV10-3 and TRBJ1-1; D remains unclear. This CDR3 has 12 residues. The V end was cut by 5 bases, the J end by 2 bases, with 6 bases between. Germline CDR1 is ENHRY and CDR2 is SYGVKD. CDR3 residues: CAISWANTEAFF. The CDR3 DNA is TGTGCCATCAGTTGGGCAAACACTGAAGCTTTCTTT.

The chain has TRBV4-1 and TRBJ1-4; no clear D gene. Germline-derived CDR1 and CDR2 are MGHRA and YSYEKL. The CDR3 consists of 11 residues. The V gene lost 8 bases and the J gene lost 5 bases, with 6 bases spanning the gap. For the CDR3, the DNA is TGCGCCAGCCGGGAAAATGAAAAACTGTTTTTT. As protein: CASRENEKLFF.

A few counts support this clone. The rearrangement uses TRBV5-4 and TRBJ1-2; TRBD1 agrees at 10 bases. Losses at the gene ends were 9 bases for V and 7 bases for J; bases not matched to a gene: 12. The CDR3 is made up of 14 amino acids. Germline assignment: CDR1 SGHNT and CDR2 YYREEE (reference sequence). The CDR3 DNA is TGTGCCACAACGGACAGGGGGACGACTACTGGCTACACCTTC. It translates to CATTDRGTTTGYTF.

The CDR3 is CASSDGRGNEQFF. The CDR3 nucleotides are TGTGCCAGCAGTGACGGGCGGGGCAATGAGCAGTTCTTC. This rearrangement joins TRBV6-4 to TRBJ2-1, with D possibly being TRBD2 (6 bases). Germline lookup yields CDR1 MRHNA and CDR2 SNTAGT. Between the trimmed V and J ends, which lost 2 bases and 6 bases, there was a span of 8 bases. The CDR3 totals 13 residues.